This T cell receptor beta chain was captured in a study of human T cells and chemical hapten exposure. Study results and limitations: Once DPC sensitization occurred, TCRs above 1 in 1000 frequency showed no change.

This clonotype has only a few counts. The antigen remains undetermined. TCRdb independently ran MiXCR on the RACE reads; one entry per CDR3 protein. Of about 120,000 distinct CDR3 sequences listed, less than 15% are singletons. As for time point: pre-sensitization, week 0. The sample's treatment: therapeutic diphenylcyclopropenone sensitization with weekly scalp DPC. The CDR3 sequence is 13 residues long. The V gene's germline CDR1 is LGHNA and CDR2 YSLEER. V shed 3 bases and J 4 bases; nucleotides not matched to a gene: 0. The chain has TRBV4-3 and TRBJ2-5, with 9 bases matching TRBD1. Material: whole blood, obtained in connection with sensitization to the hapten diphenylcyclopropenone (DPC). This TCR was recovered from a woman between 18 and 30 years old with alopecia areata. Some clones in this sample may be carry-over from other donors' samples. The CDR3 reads CASSQTGGETQYF. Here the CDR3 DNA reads TGCGCCAGCAGCCAGACAGGGGGAGAGACCCAGTACTTC.